These 25 T cell receptor beta chains share one sample of origin, sequenced in a study of T cell responses to AZD1222 COVID-19 vaccine (dated by TCRdb to the early 2020s). Library construction relied on the immunoSEQ multiplex PCR assay. Held by TCRdb, this immuneACCESS table contains in-frame sequences only and omits some clones. Under half of the omission traces to an unresolved V gene where checked; the cause of the rest is unknown. Present in this sample are 100,000 to 150,000 clones, approximately 91% of which were seen just once. Roughly 1.7% of the sample is in the top ten clones. According to the study, the label for this sample's time point signals: baseline before first vaccination. This sample comprised peripheral blood, obtained on day 0 of AZD1222 vaccination. Source of these receptors: an adult in good health.

The chain joins TRBV6-2 or TRBV6-3 to TRBJ1-1; D unresolved. The V end lost 0 bases, the J end lost 3 bases, and 14 bases lay between the germline ends. Germline assignment: CDR1 MNHEY and CDR2 SVGEGT. The CDR3 totals 16 residues. In DNA form, the CDR3 reads TGTGCCAGCAGTTACTCGGATTCGGCTTCGCACACTGAAGCTTTCTTT. This gives the protein CASSYSDSASHTEAFF.

About this clone: The junction departs from germline at one end; a sequencing error may be responsible. This chain connects TRBV20-1 to TRBJ2-7; the D gene is possibly TRBD1 (5 bases). Germline CDR1 reads DFQATT; CDR2 reads SNEGSKA (reference sequence). The CDR3 totals 8 residues. CDR3 amino acids: CSAEDKHF. The CDR3 DNA reads as TGCAGTGCAGAGGACAAACACTTC.

This sequence joins TRBV5-6 and TRBJ2-7; TRBD1 matches at 9 bases. The trim removed 5 bases at V and 0 bases at J, leaving 9 bases unmatched. This CDR3 is built from 16 residues. Germline-derived CDR1 and CDR2 are SGHDT and YYEEEE. CDR3 nucleotides: TGTGCCAGCAGGGCGGACAGGGGTCCGAGCTCCTACGAGCAGTACTTC. Its translation is CASRADRGPSSYEQYF.

This clone was observed a few times. The chain employs TRBV4-3 and TRBJ1-2, with D perhaps TRBD1 (5 bases). The CDR3 spans 14 residues. Germline CDR1 reads LGHNA; CDR2 reads YSLEER. V was clipped by 4 bases and J by 3 bases, with 12 bases between them. Written as DNA, the CDR3 is TGCGCCAGCAGCCGAGGGGTTGGGGACTATGGCTACACCTTC. It encodes CASSRGVGDYGYTF.

The CDR3: CASSLTGHTDTQYF. The CDR3 coding sequence is TGTGCCAGCAGTTTGACAGGACACACAGATACGCAGTATTTT. The chain has TRBV6-4 and TRBJ2-3; D possibly corresponds to TRBD1 (6 bases). CDR3 length: 14 amino acids. The V end was cut by 5 bases, the J end by 2 bases, with 11 bases between. Per the germline V gene, CDR1 is MRHNA and CDR2 is SNTAGT.

The chain has TRBV19 and TRBJ2-1, with 9 bases aligning to TRBD2. Germline values: CDR1 LNHDA, CDR2 SQIVND (reference sequence). J lost 9 bases, V lost 5 bases, and 8 bases had no gene match. The CDR3 covers 14 residues. As DNA, the CDR3 is TGTGCCAGTAGTGGCGGGGGGGCCAAAACTGAGCAGTTCTTC. Protein sequence: CASSGGGAKTEQFF.

This sequence joins TRBV27 and TRBJ2-3; D is ambiguous. There are 11 residues in the CDR3. Germline V CDR1 and CDR2: MNHEY, SMNVEV (reference sequence). Trimming cost V 6 bases and J 10 bases, with 11 bases left between them. CDR3 in amino acids: CASRDGVSQYF. CDR3 sequence (DNA): TGTGCCAGCAGAGATGGGGTGTCGCAGTATTTT.

The rearrangement joins TRBV19 to TRBJ2-5; the D gene is possibly TRBD1 (6 bases). V was shortened by 7 bases and J by 1 base, with 10 bases between the two germline ends. The germline CDR1 and CDR2 sequences are LNHDA and SQIVND (reference sequence). The CDR3 consists of 13 residues. The CDR3 nucleotides read TGTGCCAGTACCCGGACAGCCCAAGAGACCCAGTACTTC. This encodes CASTRTAQETQYF.

Concerning this clone: Germline is not matched at one junction end, which may reflect a read error. V and J are TRBV11-2 and TRBJ2-3; 9 positions match TRBD2. Germline values: CDR1 SGHAT, CDR2 FQNNGV. CDR3 length: 12 amino acids. The CDR3 region has the DNA TGTGCCAGCAGCCTGAATCGCGGGAGGGTGGGTTTT. Its protein is CASSLNRGRVGF.

The rearrangement joins TRBV19 to TRBJ2-3, with 9 bases matching TRBD1. Unmatched junction bases numbered 2, after V lost 9 bases and J lost 1 base. Germline CDR1 and CDR2: LNHDA and SQIVND (reference sequence). The CDR3 spans 13 residues. CDR3 in amino acids: CASGDRGTDTQYF. DNA of the CDR3: TGTGCCAGCGGGGACAGGGGCACAGATACGCAGTATTTT.

The chain is built from TRBV4-3 and TRBJ2-3, with 7 positions matching TRBD1. Per germline, CDR1 LGHNA and CDR2 YSLEER. The J segment lost 5 bases and the V segment lost 5 bases, leaving 10 bases of the junction unmatched. The CDR3 runs 15 residues. CDR3 sequence (DNA): TGCGCCAGCAGCTCAGGGGGTACCCAAATAGATACGCAGTATTTT. This gives the protein CASSSGGTQIDTQYF.

The J gene is TRBJ2-3, the V gene TRBV5-1, with 8 bases matching TRBD1. Germline CDR1 is SGHRS and CDR2 is YFSETQ. Trimming at V came to 1 base and at J to 14 bases, leaving 12 bases not matched to a gene. The CDR3 totals 14 residues. The CDR3 reads CASSLKLDRVVLYF. The DNA for the CDR3 is TGCGCCAGCAGCTTGAAATTGGACAGGGTCGTTCTGTATTTT.

The V and J genes are TRBV5-8 and TRBJ2-7, with D perhaps TRBD1 (5 bases). This CDR3 region has 13 residues. V was pared by 2 bases and J by 1 base, with 7 bases between. Germline values: CDR1 SGHTS, CDR2 YDEGEE. CDR3 residues: CASSFRGSYEQYF. For the CDR3, the DNA is TGTGCCAGCAGCTTTAGGGGTTCCTACGAGCAGTACTTC.

The V call is TRBV3-1 (or the pseudogene TRBV3-2), the J call TRBJ2-7; 12 positions agree with TRBD2. V gave up 4 bases and J gave up 2 bases; unmatched junction bases: 0. This CDR3 has 14 residues. In germline, CDR1 is LGHDT, CDR2 YNNKEL (reference sequence). The CDR3 loop reads CASSPSGGAYEQYF. The CDR3 region has the DNA TGTGCCAGCAGCCCTAGCGGGGGGGCCTACGAGCAGTACTTC.

This clone has only a few counts. The rearrangement joins TRBV27 to TRBJ1-1; TRBD1 matches 9 bases. The CDR3 runs 13 residues. V trimming: 3 bases; J trimming: 7 bases; junction bases outside the gene matches: 3. Germline V gene data show CDR1 as MNHEY and CDR2 as SMNVEV (reference sequence). The CDR3 coding sequence is TGTGCCAGCAGTTTCGGGACAGGGAATGAAGCTTTCTTT. Its translation is CASSFGTGNEAFF.

This chain joins TRBV7-2 and TRBJ2-2; TRBD2 matches 10 bases. CDR1 SGHTA and CDR2 FQGNSA come from the germline V gene. The CDR3 runs 17 residues. V was pared by 3 bases and J by 0 bases, with 4 bases of the junction left unmatched. CDR3 nucleotides: TGTGCCAGCAGCTTCCGTAGCGGGGGGTCGAACACCGGGGAGCTGTTTTTT. Translating gives CASSFRSGGSNTGELFF.

The chain recombines TRBV15 with TRBJ2-1; 7 bases map to TRBD1. Trimming at V came to 0 bases and at J to 0 bases, leaving 2 bases not matched to a gene. The CDR3 length is 16 residues. CDR1 is LNHNV and CDR2 is YYDKDF in the germline V gene (reference sequence). The CDR3 sequence: CATSRDGTASYNEQFF. CDR3 sequence (DNA): TGTGCCACCAGCAGAGATGGGACAGCCTCCTACAATGAGCAGTTCTTC.

This chain connects TRBV4-1 to TRBJ2-1; 7 nucleotides agree with TRBD2. V shed 0 bases, J shed 14 bases, and the junction held 7 bases outside the gene matches. The CDR3 has 13 amino acids. Germline assignment: CDR1 MGHRA and CDR2 YSYEKL. The CDR3 reads CASSQEWGGSKFF. CDR3 DNA: TGCGCCAGCAGCCAAGAATGGGGCGGGAGTAAGTTCTTC.

The gene calls are TRBV7-9 and TRBJ1-3; 9 bases map to TRBD1. Germline loops: CDR1 SEHNR, CDR2 FQNEAQ (reference sequence). This CDR3 has 18 residues. After removal of 4 bases from V and 2 bases from J, the junction contained 12 bases not matched to a gene. CDR3 in DNA: TGTGCCAGCAGCTCCCGGGACAGGGAACCCCTTGCTGGAAACACCATATATTTT. Encoded protein: CASSSRDREPLAGNTIYF.

This clone was detected only once. CDR3 in amino acids: CASSPSPGDSPLHF. CDR3 DNA: TGTGCCAGCTCACCCTCGCCAGGGGATTCACCCCTCCACTTT. The chain joins TRBV18 to TRBJ1-6; possible D gene TRBD1, 6 bases. CDR1 is KGHSH and CDR2 is LQKENI in the germline V gene. V dropped 3 bases and J dropped 8 bases, with 11 bases sitting between them. This CDR3 comprises 14 residues.

The chain recombines TRBV10-3 with TRBJ1-5; 7 bases are shared with TRBD1. The CDR3 spans 15 residues. With V trimmed by 2 bases and J by 3 bases, 4 bases remained unmatched. Germline V CDR1 and CDR2: ENHRY, SYGVKD. The chain's CDR3 is CAISEAGGSNQPQHF. The CDR3 bases are TGTGCCATCAGTGAGGCAGGGGGTTCCAATCAGCCCCAGCATTTT.

The V gene is TRBV18, the J gene TRBJ1-1, with 8 bases fitting TRBD1. The CDR3 spans 12 residues. Looked up from germline, CDR1 is KGHSH and CDR2 is LQKENI. V was clipped by 5 bases and J by 8 bases; unmatched bases: 4. CDR3 in amino acids: CASSVGQGEAFF. The CDR3 DNA reads as TGTGCCAGCTCAGTTGGACAGGGCGAAGCTTTCTTT.

CDR3 loop: CASSQDSIRLFRYTF. The CDR3 coding sequence is TGTGCCAGCAGCCAAGATTCCATTAGGTTATTTCGCTACACCTTC. V usage is TRBV3-1 (or the pseudogene TRBV3-2) and J usage is TRBJ1-2, with unresolved D. V lost 0 bases and J lost 9, with 17 bases in between. Germline loops: CDR1 LGHDT, CDR2 YNNKEL (reference sequence). This CDR3 has 15 amino acids.

This chain connects TRBV7-8 to TRBJ2-5, with 10 bases aligning to TRBD2. Trimming cost V 5 bases and J 4 bases; bases outside gene matches: 10. Germline CDR1 is SGHVS and CDR2 is FQNEAQ. The CDR3 sequence is 16 residues long. The CDR3 loop is CASSLLAGAPGETQYF. As DNA, the CDR3 is TGTGCCAGCAGCCTTCTAGCGGGGGCCCCCGGAGAGACCCAGTACTTC.

The J gene is TRBJ1-1, the V gene TRBV29-1; the match to TRBD1 covers 8 bases. V shed 5 bases and J 5 bases; nucleotides not matched to a gene: 10. Germline assignment: CDR1 SQVTM and CDR2 ANQGSEA. The CDR3 extends over 14 amino acids. CDR3 loop: CSVSLTGVVTEAFF. CDR3 nucleotide sequence: TGCAGCGTTTCCCTGACAGGGGTTGTGACTGAAGCTTTCTTT. The variable domain in full, with the rest retrieved from reference TRBV29-1 and TRBJ1-1, is SAVISQKPSRDICQRGTSLTIQCQVDSQVTMMFWYRQQPGQSLTLIATANQGSEATYESGFVIDKFPISRPNLTFSTLTVSNMSPEDSSIYLCSVSLTGVVTEAFFGQGTRLTVV.